These 20 T cell receptor beta chains share one sample of origin, sequenced in a study of blood T cell repertoires in COVID-19. Clones were read by immunoSEQ multiplex PCR, and TCRdb kept only the in-frame ones, dropping some. The sample has tens of thousands of clones; over 80% are singletons. The sample comprised peripheral blood. The receptors originated from a woman older than 75 with acute or convalescent COVID-19.

CDR3 sequence: CASSSATSGRGEQYF. The CDR3 DNA reads TGTGCCAGCAGCTCGGCAACTAGCGGGAGGGGTGAGCAGTACTTC. This rearrangement joins TRBV7-6 to TRBJ2-7, with 13 bases that match TRBD2. Germline V lookup: CDR1 SGHVS, CDR2 FNYEAQ. Unmatched junction bases numbered 7, after V lost 4 bases and J lost 7 bases. The CDR3 contains 15 residues.

The V and J genes are TRBV7-6 and TRBJ2-5; 7 bases map to TRBD1. V lost 7 bases and J lost 5; bases outside the gene matches: 22. This CDR3 has 18 amino acids. Germline V gene lookup returns CDR1 SGHVS and CDR2 FNYEAQ. CDR3 residues: CASNPRGPRGGLGETQYF. In DNA form, the CDR3 reads TGTGCCAGCAACCCAAGGGGGCCCCGAGGGGGATTGGGGGAGACCCAGTACTTC.

The chain has TRBV3-1 (or the pseudogene TRBV3-2) and TRBJ2-7, with TRBD2 matching 8 bases. CDR1 is LGHDT and CDR2 is YNNKEL in the germline V gene (reference sequence). J gave up 6 bases and V 1 base, and 11 bases lay outside the gene matches. This CDR3 spans 16 amino acids. CDR3 protein: CASSQAAGGGLGEQYF. The DNA for the CDR3 is TGTGCCAGCAGCCAAGCCGCGGGCGGGGGGCTGGGCGAGCAGTACTTC.

The chain recombines TRBV15 with TRBJ2-5; TRBD1 might be the D (6 bases). The V and J ends lost 3 bases and 2 bases respectively, with 10 bases between them. The CDR3 spans 14 residues. Germline assignment: CDR1 LNHNV and CDR2 YYDKDF (reference sequence). CDR3 DNA: TGTGCCACCAGCAGGGGGGCAGATCAAGAGACCCAGTACTTC. Translated: CATSRGADQETQYF.

This chain connects TRBV19 to TRBJ1-5, with no clear D. CDR1 is LNHDA, CDR2 SQIVND, per germline (reference sequence). V lost 2 bases to trimming and J lost 5 bases, with 4 bases between them. The CDR3 spans 12 residues. This chain's CDR3 is CASSIRDQPQHF. In nucleotides, the CDR3 is TGTGCCAGTAGTATACGGGATCAGCCCCAGCATTTT.

The V call is TRBV11-3, the J call TRBJ2-3; 8 bases match TRBD2. The CDR3 runs 18 residues. Trimming took 4 bases from V and 0 from J; bases not matched to a gene: 12. CDR1 and CDR2 (germline): SGHNT, YENEEA. CDR3: CASSSGIAGTSSTDTQYF. The DNA of the CDR3 is TGTGCCAGCAGCTCTGGAATAGCGGGAACCTCTAGCACAGATACGCAGTATTTT.

This clone appeared a few times. The chain couples TRBV6-5 to TRBJ2-1; perhaps TRBD2 as D (6 bases). This CDR3 region has 12 residues. From germline, CDR1 is MNHEY and CDR2 SVGAGI. Between the trimmed V and J ends, which lost 8 bases and 7 bases, there was a span of 12 bases. The CDR3 nucleotides are TGTGCCAGCGGAGCGGGCCCTAATGAGCAGTTCTTC. This encodes CASGAGPNEQFF.

This clone was picked up a small number of times. V and J are TRBV6-6 and TRBJ1-5, with TRBD1 as a possible D gene (6 bases). Trimming took off 5 bases at V and 2 bases at J, with 13 bases between the two ends. The CDR3 contains 15 residues. CDR1 and CDR2 (germline): MNHNY, SVGAGI (reference sequence). CDR3 nucleotides: TGTGCCAGCAGTCCCCTACAGGGAGGCAATCAGCCCCAGCATTTT. This encodes CASSPLQGGNQPQHF.

V gene TRBV5-1 combines with J gene TRBJ2-6; 9 bases align to TRBD1. Germline V CDR1 and CDR2: SGHRS, YFSETQ. With V trimmed by 4 bases and J by 0 bases, 5 bases remained unmatched. The CDR3 contains 17 residues. Here the CDR3 DNA reads TGCGCCAGCAGCGGGACAGGGCGGTCCTCTGGGGCCAACGTCCTGACTTTC. Translation gives CASSGTGRSSGANVLTF. The complete variable domain, with remaining parts taken from reference TRBV5-1 and TRBJ2-6, reads KAGVTQTPRYLIKTRGQQVTLSCSPISGHRSVSWYQQTPGQGLQFLFEYFSETQRNKGNFPGRFSGRQFSNSRSEMNVSTLELGDSALYLCASSGTGRSSGANVLTFGAGSRLTVL.

The chain employs TRBV12-3 or TRBV12-4 and TRBJ2-2; D uncertain. Trimming left V 6 bases short and J 6 bases short, with 8 bases between. The CDR3 sequence is 12 residues long. In nucleotides, the CDR3 is TGTGCCAGCAGCCTGGGCGCCGGGGAGCTGTTTTTT. This codes for CASSLGAGELFF.

V is TRBV7-2 and J is TRBJ2-1; 8 bases map to TRBD2. This CDR3 contains 16 residues. The V segment lost 5 bases and the J segment 9 bases; nucleotides outside the gene matches: 15. Germline loops: CDR1 SGHTA, CDR2 FQGNSA. As DNA, the CDR3 is TGTGCCAGCAGCCTAACCGGGACTAGGCTCCAATCTGAGCAGTTCTTC. Translation gives CASSLTGTRLQSEQFF.

The chain employs TRBV19 and TRBJ2-2, with TRBD1 identical over 8 bases. Germline V gene lookup returns CDR1 LNHDA and CDR2 SQIVND (reference sequence). J lost 4 bases, V lost 5 bases, and 3 bases had no gene match. The CDR3 contains 14 residues. The chain's CDR3 is CASSRDRRTGELFF. In DNA form, the CDR3 reads TGTGCCAGTAGTCGGGACAGGCGCACCGGGGAGCTGTTTTTT.

This clone has a single count. The rearrangement links TRBV19 to TRBJ2-4; D might be TRBD1 (5 bases). The CDR3 runs 14 residues. Between the trimmed V and J ends, which lost 7 bases and 0 bases, there was a span of 10 bases. The germline V gene encodes CDR1 LNHDA and CDR2 SQIVND (reference sequence). CDR3 DNA sequence: TGTGCCAGTATAGGGGCAGGAGCCAAAAACATTCAGTACTTC. This codes for CASIGAGAKNIQYF.

This clone appeared a single time. The rearrangement links TRBV7-9 to TRBJ2-7, with a possible D match to TRBD1 (6 bases). V lost 3 bases, J lost 4 bases, and 10 bases lay in between. The CDR3 loop spans 13 amino acids. Germline V lookup: CDR1 SEHNR, CDR2 FQNEAQ (reference sequence). The CDR3 bases are TGTGCCAGCAGCTTGGGGGCCCAATACGAGCAGTACTTC. It encodes CASSLGAQYEQYF.

This chain links TRBV5-1 with TRBJ1-2; D is perhaps TRBD1 (6 bases). CDR3 length equals 13 residues. Trimming cost V 4 bases and J 4 bases, with 11 bases left between them. Germline values: CDR1 SGHRS, CDR2 YFSETQ. CDR3: CASSPTGIYGYTF. CDR3 DNA sequence: TGCGCCAGCAGCCCGACAGGTATCTATGGCTACACCTTC.

This clone has a handful of counts. The junction departs from the called germline gene at one end, perhaps through a read error. The V gene is TRBV3-1 (or the pseudogene TRBV3-2), the J gene TRBJ1-4; D gene unclear. The CDR3 has 15 residues. The germline V gene encodes CDR1 LGHDT and CDR2 YNNKEL (reference sequence). In DNA, the CDR3 is TGTGCCAGCAGCCAAGCTCACACTACTAACGAAAAACTGTTTTTT. This translates into CASSQAHTTNEKLFF.

This chain links TRBV28 with TRBJ2-1, with 9 bases fitting TRBD1. Losses at the gene ends were 4 bases for V and 8 bases for J; bases not matched to a gene: 3. Looked up from germline, CDR1 is MDHEN and CDR2 is SYDVKM. The CDR3 contains 13 residues. The CDR3 sequence is CASSSGQGDEQFF. CDR3 nucleotide sequence: TGTGCCAGCAGTTCGGGACAGGGCGATGAGCAGTTCTTC.

The V gene is TRBV10-3, the J gene TRBJ2-5; D is possibly TRBD2 (5 bases). This CDR3 contains 16 residues. With 3 bases removed from V and 5 bases from J, the gap between germline ends came to 19 bases. CDR1 ENHRY and CDR2 SYGVKD come from the germline V gene. CDR3 region: CAISEGLVPGNETQYF. The CDR3 nucleotides are TGTGCCATCAGTGAAGGGTTGGTGCCGGGGAATGAGACCCAGTACTTC.

The rearrangement uses TRBV5-4 and TRBJ2-3; D may be TRBD2 (6 bases). Germline lookup yields CDR1 SGHNT and CDR2 YYREEE (reference sequence). The CDR3 loop spans 15 amino acids. The germline V and J ends were trimmed by 4 bases and 3 bases, with 15 bases remaining between them. CDR3 residues: CASSAGGVVTDTQYF. In nucleotides, the CDR3 is TGTGCCAGCAGCGCTGGAGGGGTGGTGACAGATACGCAGTATTTT.

This sequence joins TRBV6-5 and TRBJ1-4; D perhaps matches TRBD1 (5 bases). Looked up from germline, CDR1 is MNHEY and CDR2 is SVGAGI. V lost 10 bases to trimming and J lost 3 bases, with 15 bases between them. CDR3 length equals 14 residues. CDR3 DNA sequence: TGTGCCACCACGCCAGGGCCGGCTAATGAAAAACTGTTTTTT. It encodes CATTPGPANEKLFF.